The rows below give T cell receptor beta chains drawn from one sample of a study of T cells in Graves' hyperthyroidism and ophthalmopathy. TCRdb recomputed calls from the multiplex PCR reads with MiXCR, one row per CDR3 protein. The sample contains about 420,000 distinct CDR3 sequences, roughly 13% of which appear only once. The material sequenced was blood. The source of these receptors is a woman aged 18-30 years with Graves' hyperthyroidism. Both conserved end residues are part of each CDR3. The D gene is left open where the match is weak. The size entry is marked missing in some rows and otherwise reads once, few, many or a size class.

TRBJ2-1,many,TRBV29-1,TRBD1,TGCAGCGCCGACGGACAGGGGGTGAATGAGCAGTTCTTC,CSADGQGVNEQFF
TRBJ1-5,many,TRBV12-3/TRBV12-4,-,TGTGCCAGCAGCCCCGGGTGGGGGGCAAAATGGCCCCAGCATTTT,CASSPGWGAKWPQHF
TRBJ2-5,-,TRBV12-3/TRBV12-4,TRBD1,TGTGCCAGCAGTTTATTAATGGACAGGGAAGAGACCCAGTACTTC,CASSLLMDREETQYF
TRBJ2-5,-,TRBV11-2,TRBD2,TGTGCCAGCAGCCAAGGGACTAGCGGGAGCCAAGAGACCCAGTACTTC,CASSQGTSGSQETQYF
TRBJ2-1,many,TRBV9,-,TGTGCCAGCAGCGTAGGTTCAGGGACGGGTGAGCAGTTCTTC,CASSVGSGTGEQFF
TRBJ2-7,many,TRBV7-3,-,TGTGCCAGCAGCTTACTCCCGGGGCGCGAGCAGTACTTC,CASSLLPGREQYF
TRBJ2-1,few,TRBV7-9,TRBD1,TGTGCCAGCAGCTTTGCAGGGGGCTACAATGAGCAGTTCTTC,CASSFAGGYNEQFF
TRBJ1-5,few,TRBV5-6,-,TGTGCCAGCAGCTTGATGGCAGGCAAAGGGCAAGATCAGCCCCAGCATTTT,CASSLMAGKGQDQPQHF
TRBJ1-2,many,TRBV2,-,TGTGCCAGCTCGCCCGACGGGGGCTACACCTTC,CASSPDGGYTF
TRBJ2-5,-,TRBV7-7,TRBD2,TGTGCTAGCAGCCCACGCCAGGGAGGGCGAGGAGGGACCCAGTACTTC,CASSPRQGGRGGTQYF
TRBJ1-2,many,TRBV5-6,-,TGTGCCAGCAGCCGTTACAGGGATGGGATAGGTGGCTACACCTTC,CASSRYRDGIGGYTF
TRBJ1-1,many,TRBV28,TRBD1,TGTGCCAGCAGTGAAGGGGGCGCGTACACTGAAGCTTTCTTT,CASSEGGAYTEAFF
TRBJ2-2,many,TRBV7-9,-,TGTGCCAGCAGCTCATTGGGGACCGGGGAGCTGTTTTTT,CASSSLGTGELFF
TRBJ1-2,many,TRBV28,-,TGTGCCAGCAGTTTGAATGAGGGGATAGGCTACACCTTC,CASSLNEGIGYTF
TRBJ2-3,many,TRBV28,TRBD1,TGTGCCAGCAGCAAAGACAGGGGCCTCACAGATACGCAGTATTTT,CASSKDRGLTDTQYF
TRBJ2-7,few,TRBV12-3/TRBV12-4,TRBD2,TGTGCCAGCAGCCTGAAGCGGGATGCCGAGCAGTACTTC,CASSLKRDAEQYF
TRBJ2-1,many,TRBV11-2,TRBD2,TGTGCCAGCAGCTTAGAGCCTAGCGGGAACGCTGAGCAGTTCTTC,CASSLEPSGNAEQFF
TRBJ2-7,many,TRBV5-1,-,TGCGCCAGCAGCTCGGGACCAACAAGGGAGGCCGAGCAGTACTTC,CASSSGPTREAEQYF
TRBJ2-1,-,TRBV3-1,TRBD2,TGTGCCAGCAGCCAAGTTCCTGGCCTAGCGGGAGTCGAGCAGTTCTTC,CASSQVPGLAGVEQFF
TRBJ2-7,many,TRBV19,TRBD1,TGTGCCAGTAGCGACAGGGAGTACGAGCAGTACTTC,CASSDREYEQYF
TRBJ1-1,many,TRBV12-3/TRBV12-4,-,TGTGCCAGCAGTTTGAGTGAGGAGGGGAACACTGAAGCTTTCTTT,CASSLSEEGNTEAFF
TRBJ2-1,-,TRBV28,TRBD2,TGTGCCAGCAGCATTAGGGACCCCGCGGGGGGTGAGCAGTTCTTC,CASSIRDPAGGEQFF
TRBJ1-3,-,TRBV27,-,TGTGCCATTCCCCCCCCGAAACTCTCAACCTCTGGAAACACCATATATTTT,CAIPPPKLSTSGNTIYF
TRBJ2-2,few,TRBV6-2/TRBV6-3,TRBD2,TGTGCCAGCAGTCCTAGCGGGAGTAAATGGGACACCGGGGAGCTGTTTTTT,CASSPSGSKWDTGELFF